The 3 T cell receptor beta chains below come from one sample, sequenced in a study of blood T cell repertoires in COVID-19. The assay was immunoSEQ multiplex PCR, and TCRdb's table has in-frame clones only and misses some. Counted here are 150,000 to 200,000 clones, 79% occurring once; the ten biggest clones make up 8.1%. The specimen was peripheral blood. These receptors all come from a woman aged 60 to 75 with COVID-19, enrolled during active disease.

This clone has more than one count but fewer than ten. V is TRBV7-2 and J is TRBJ2-5; the D gene is possibly TRBD2 (6 bases). Per germline, CDR1 SGHTA and CDR2 FQGNSA. Trimming removed 1 base from V and 5 bases from J, with 17 bases in between. The CDR3 length is 16 residues. CDR3 bases: TGTGCCAGCAGCTTAGTCCCGGAAGCGGGTCGGGAGACCCAGTACTTC. The encoded protein is CASSLVPEAGRETQYF. Supplemented by reference TRBV7-2 and TRBJ2-5, the full variable domain reads GAGVSQSPSNKVTEKGKDVELRCDPISGHTALYWYRQSLGQGLEFLIYFQGNSAPDKSGLPSDRFSAERTGGSVSTLTIQRTQQEDSAVYLCASSLVPEAGRETQYFGPGTRLLVL.

This chain connects TRBV5-5 to TRBJ2-3, with D hard to call. Germline lookup yields CDR1 SGHKS and CDR2 YYEKEE (reference sequence). Between the trimmed V and J ends, which lost 4 bases and 4 bases, there was a span of 4 bases. This CDR3 spans 11 amino acids. CDR3 sequence: CASSVADTQYF. The DNA of the CDR3 is TGTGCCAGCAGCGTCGCAGATACGCAGTATTTT.

This CDR3 reads CASSPLRDRSYEQYF. The DNA for the CDR3 is TGTGCCAGTAGTCCGCTTCGGGACAGGAGCTACGAGCAGTACTTC. The chain carries TRBV19 and TRBJ2-7, with 8 nucleotides matching TRBD1. Germline V gene lookup returns CDR1 LNHDA and CDR2 SQIVND (reference sequence). This CDR3 is 15 amino acids long. With 5 bases clipped from V and 3 bases from J, the junction kept 9 bases outside the gene matches.